This T cell receptor beta chain derives from a study of brain T cells in children with intractable seizures. Time point described: blood from clinic visit 5 months post-surgery; TSC patient then seizure free. Only cases whose brain tissue showed the highest T cell transcript signatures were sequenced. Study findings and constraints: Pre-surgery blood may have been undersampled, hiding some clones.

Assay: immunoSEQ multiplex PCR; the TCRdb copy retains only in-frame clones and omits some. The sample holds about 340,000 clones; over 85% are singletons and the top ten take 4.5% to 7%. The V and J ends lost 2 bases and 2 bases respectively, with 12 bases between them. The CDR3 runs to 15 residues. Per germline, CDR1 KGHSH and CDR2 LQKENI. In the case of this clone: The antigen remains undetermined.

This clonotype was obtained from a boy younger than two with tuberous sclerosis and intractable seizures. The J gene is TRBJ1-2, the V gene TRBV18; the D is unclear. The sample in question was peripheral blood, obtained 4 to 5 months after surgery. The CDR3 is CASSPNQETNYGYTF. The CDR3, as DNA: TGTGCCAGCTCACCAAATCAGGAGACCAACTATGGCTACACCTTC.